This T cell receptor beta chain was observed in a study of human T cells and chemical hapten exposure. Time point described: pre-sensitization, week 0. This sample's treatment: therapeutic diphenylcyclopropenone sensitization with weekly scalp DPC. This clonotype was seen a few times. CDR3 length equals 14 residues. V was pared by 5 bases and J by 2 bases, with 11 bases between. The germline gives CDR1 MNHEY, CDR2 SVGAGI. TCRdb re-called the RACE reads through MiXCR, storing one row per CDR3 protein. The sample yields 350,000 to 450,000 distinct CDR3 sequences, 5.1% seen once. The receptor's source is a woman between 45 and 60 years old with alopecia areata. Some clones in this sample may be carry-over from other donors' samples. This material consisted of whole blood, taken in connection with sensitization to the hapten diphenylcyclopropenone (DPC). V gene TRBV6-5 combines with J gene TRBJ2-3, with D tentatively TRBD2 (7 bases). The CDR3 reads CASSPRGATDTQYF. CDR3 DNA: TGTGCCAGCAGTCCCCGGGGGGCCACAGATACGCAGTATTTT.